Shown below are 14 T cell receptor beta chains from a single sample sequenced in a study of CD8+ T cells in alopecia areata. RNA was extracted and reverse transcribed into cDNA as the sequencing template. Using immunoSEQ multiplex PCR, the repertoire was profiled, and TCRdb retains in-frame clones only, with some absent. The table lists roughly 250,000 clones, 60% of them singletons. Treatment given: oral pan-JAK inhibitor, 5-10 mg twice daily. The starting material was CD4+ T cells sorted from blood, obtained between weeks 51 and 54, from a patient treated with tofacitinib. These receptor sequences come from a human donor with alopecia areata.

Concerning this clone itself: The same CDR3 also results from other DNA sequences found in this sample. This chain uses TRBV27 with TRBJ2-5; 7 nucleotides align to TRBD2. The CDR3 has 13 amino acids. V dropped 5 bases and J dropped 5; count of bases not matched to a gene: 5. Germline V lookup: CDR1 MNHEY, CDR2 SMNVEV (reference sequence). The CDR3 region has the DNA TGTGCCAGCAGTCCCCGGCGGGGGGAGACCCAGTACTTC. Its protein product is CASSPRRGETQYF.

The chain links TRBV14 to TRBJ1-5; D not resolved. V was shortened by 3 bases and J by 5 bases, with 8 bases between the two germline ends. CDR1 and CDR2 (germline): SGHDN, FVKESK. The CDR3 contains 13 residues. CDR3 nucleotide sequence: TGTGCCAGCAGCCAGTCAGCGTATCAGCCCCAGCATTTT. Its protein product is CASSQSAYQPQHF.

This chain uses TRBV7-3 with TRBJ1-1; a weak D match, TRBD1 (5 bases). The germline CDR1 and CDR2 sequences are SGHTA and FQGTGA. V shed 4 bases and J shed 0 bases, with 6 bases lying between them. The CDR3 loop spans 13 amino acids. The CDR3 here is CASSSGMNTEAFF. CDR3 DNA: TGTGCCAGCAGCTCAGGGATGAACACTGAAGCTTTCTTT.

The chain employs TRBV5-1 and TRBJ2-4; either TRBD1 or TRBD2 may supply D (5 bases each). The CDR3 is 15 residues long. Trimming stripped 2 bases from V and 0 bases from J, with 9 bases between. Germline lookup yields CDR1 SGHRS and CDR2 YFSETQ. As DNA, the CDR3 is TGCGCCAGCAGCTTAGGGACCCTAGCCAAAAACATTCAGTACTTC. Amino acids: CASSLGTLAKNIQYF.

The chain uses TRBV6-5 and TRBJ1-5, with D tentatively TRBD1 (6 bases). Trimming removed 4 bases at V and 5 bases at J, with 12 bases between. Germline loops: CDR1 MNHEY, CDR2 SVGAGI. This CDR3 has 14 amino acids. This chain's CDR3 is CASSLDRTYQPQHF. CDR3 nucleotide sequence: TGTGCCAGCAGTTTAGACAGGACGTATCAGCCCCAGCATTTT.

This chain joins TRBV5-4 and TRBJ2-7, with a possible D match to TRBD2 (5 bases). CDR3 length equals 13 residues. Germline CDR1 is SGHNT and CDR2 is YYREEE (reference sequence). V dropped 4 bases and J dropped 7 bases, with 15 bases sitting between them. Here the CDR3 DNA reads TGTGCCAGCAGCCAAAGGACTCCGTGGGAGCAGTACTTC. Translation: CASSQRTPWEQYF.

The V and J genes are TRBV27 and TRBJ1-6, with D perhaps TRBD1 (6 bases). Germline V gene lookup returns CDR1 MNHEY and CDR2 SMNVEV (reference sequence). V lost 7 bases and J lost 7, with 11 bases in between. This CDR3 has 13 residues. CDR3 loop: CASKEGGNSPLHF. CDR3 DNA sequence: TGTGCCAGCAAGGAGGGGGGCAATTCACCCCTCCACTTT.

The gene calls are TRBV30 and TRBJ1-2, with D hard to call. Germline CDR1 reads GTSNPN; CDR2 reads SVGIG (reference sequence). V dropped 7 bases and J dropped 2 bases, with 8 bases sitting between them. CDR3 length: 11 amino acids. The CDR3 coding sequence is TGTGCCTTGGGGAAAAACTATGGCTACACCTTC. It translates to CALGKNYGYTF.

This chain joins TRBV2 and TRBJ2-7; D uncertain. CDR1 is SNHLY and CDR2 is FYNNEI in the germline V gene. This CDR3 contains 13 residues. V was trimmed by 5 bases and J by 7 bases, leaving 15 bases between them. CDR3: CASSPPLNPEQYF. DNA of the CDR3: TGTGCCAGCAGTCCCCCTCTCAATCCTGAGCAGTACTTC.

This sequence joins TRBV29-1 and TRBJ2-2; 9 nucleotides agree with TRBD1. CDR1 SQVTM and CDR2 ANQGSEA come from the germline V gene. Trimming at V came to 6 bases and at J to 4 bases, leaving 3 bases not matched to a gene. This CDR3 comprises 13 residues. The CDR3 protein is CSVQGASTGELFF. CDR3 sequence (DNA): TGCAGCGTACAGGGGGCGAGCACCGGGGAGCTGTTTTTT.

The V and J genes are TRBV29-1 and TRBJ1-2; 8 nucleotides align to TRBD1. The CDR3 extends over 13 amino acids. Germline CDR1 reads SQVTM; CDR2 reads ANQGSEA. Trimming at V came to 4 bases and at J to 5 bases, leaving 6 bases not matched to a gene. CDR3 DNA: TGCAGCGTTGGAGCAGGGGGCGGTTATGGCTACACCTTC. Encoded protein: CSVGAGGGYGYTF.

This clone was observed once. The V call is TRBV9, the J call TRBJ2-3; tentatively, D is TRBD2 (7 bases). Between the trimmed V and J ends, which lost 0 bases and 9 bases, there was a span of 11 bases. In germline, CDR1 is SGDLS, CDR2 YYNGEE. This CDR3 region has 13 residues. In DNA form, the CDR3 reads TGTGCCAGCAGCGTAGTAGGGGGGGCAACGCAGTATTTT. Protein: CASSVVGGATQYF.

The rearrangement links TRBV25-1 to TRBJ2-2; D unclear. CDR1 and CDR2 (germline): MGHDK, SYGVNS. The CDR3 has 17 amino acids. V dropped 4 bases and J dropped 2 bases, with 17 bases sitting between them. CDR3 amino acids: CASSGGTTKSNTGELFF. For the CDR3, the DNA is TGTGCCAGCAGTGGCGGTACAACGAAATCTAACACCGGGGAGCTGTTTTTT.

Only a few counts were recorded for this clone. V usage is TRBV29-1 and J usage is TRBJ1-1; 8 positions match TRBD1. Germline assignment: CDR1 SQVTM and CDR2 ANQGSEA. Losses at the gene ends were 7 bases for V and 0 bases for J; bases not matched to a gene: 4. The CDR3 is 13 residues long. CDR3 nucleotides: TGCAGCGGAACGGGACAGGTGAACACTGAAGCTTTCTTT. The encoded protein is CSGTGQVNTEAFF.